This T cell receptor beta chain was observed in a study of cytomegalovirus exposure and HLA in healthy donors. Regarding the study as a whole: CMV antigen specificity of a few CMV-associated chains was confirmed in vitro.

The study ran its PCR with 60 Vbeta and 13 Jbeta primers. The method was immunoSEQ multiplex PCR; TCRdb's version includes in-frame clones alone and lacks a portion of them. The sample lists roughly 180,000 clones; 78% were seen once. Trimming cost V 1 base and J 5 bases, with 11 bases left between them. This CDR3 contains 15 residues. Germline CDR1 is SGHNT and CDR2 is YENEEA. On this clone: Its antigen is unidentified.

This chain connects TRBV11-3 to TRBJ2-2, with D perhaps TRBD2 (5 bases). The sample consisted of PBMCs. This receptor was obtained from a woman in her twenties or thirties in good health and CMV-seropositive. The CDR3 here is CASSLGARGTGELFF. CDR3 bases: TGTGCCAGCAGCTTAGGGGCCCGAGGGACCGGGGAGCTGTTTTTT.